The TCR beta chain under discussion was sequenced for a study of blood T cell repertoires in COVID-19. Study-wide context: The United States, Italy and Spain were the sources of the acute and convalescent COVID-19 samples. Sources were T cells, B-cell-depleted T cells, or PBMCs; the material itself was cDNA or gDNA.

This CDR3 is built from 14 residues. Trimming pared 4 bases from V and 3 bases from J, leaving 12 bases between. CDR1 SEHNR and CDR2 FQNEAQ come from the germline V gene (reference sequence). Original analysis: Researchers report that nucleated cell counts were estimated from reference gene primer amplification. The assay was immunoSEQ multiplex PCR, and TCRdb's table has in-frame clones only and misses some. Clonal size and the V and J genes are those of that table, whereas D and trimming came from the DNA. The sample has tens of thousands of clones, roughly 87% seen once. The source of this sequence is a woman aged 45-65 years with active or convalescent COVID-19. This rearrangement joins TRBV7-9 to TRBJ1-1, with D uncertain. Input material: peripheral blood. The chain's CDR3 is CASSSEVADTEAFF. For the CDR3, the DNA is TGTGCCAGCAGCTCCGAGGTGGCCGACACTGAAGCTTTCTTT. Together with reference TRBV7-9 and TRBJ1-1, the CDR3 gives the full variable domain: DTGVSQNPRHKITKRGQNVTFRCDPISEHNRLYWYRQTLGQGPEFLTYFQNEAQLEKSRLLSDRFSAERPKGSFSTLEIQRTEQGDSAMYLCASSSEVADTEAFFGQGTRLTVV.